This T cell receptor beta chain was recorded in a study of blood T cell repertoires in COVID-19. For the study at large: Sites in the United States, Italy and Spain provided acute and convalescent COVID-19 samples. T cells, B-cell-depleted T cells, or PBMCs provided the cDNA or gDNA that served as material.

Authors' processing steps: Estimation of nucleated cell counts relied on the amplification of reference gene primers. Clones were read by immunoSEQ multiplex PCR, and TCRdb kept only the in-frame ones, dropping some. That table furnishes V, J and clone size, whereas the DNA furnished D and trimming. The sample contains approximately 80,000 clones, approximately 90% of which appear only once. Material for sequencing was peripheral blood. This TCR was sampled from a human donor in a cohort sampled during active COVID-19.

The CDR3 here is CASSTRDRAAGEQYF. The CDR3 DNA reads TGTGCCAGCAGCACCCGGGACAGGGCTGCGGGTGAGCAGTACTTC. The chain uses TRBV5-4 and TRBJ2-7, with 9 bases identical to TRBD1. Trimming removed 4 bases from V and 7 bases from J; junction bases left unmatched: 12. The germline V gene has CDR1 SGHNT and CDR2 YYREEE (reference sequence). CDR3 length equals 15 residues.